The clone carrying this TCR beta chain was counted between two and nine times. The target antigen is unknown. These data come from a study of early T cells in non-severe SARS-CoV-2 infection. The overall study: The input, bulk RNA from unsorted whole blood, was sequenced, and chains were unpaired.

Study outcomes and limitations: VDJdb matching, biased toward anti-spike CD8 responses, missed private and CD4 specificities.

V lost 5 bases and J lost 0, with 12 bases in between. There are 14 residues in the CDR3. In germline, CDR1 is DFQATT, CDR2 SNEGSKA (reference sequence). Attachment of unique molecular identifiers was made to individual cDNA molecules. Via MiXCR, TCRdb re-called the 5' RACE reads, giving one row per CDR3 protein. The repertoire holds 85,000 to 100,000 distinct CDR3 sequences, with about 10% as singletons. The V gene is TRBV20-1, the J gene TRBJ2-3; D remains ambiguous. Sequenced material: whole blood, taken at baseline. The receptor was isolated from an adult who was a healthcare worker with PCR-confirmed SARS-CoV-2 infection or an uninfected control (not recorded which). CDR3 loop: CSASLLHSTDTQYF. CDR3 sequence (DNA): TGCAGTGCTTCCTTGCTCCACAGCACAGATACGCAGTATTTT.